This TCR beta chain was captured in a study of T cell responses to AZD1222 COVID-19 vaccine. The method was immunoSEQ multiplex PCR; TCRdb's version includes in-frame clones alone and lacks a portion of them. The data contain approximately 92,000 clones, approximately 91% of them seen just once; the ten biggest clones take up over 20%. Trimming took off 0 bases at V and 5 bases at J, with 10 bases between the two ends. CDR3 length: 14 amino acids. Germline V gene lookup returns CDR1 MNHEY and CDR2 SVGAGI. The chain joins TRBV6-5 to TRBJ1-2; D unclear. The sample consisted of peripheral blood, taken on day 0 of AZD1222 vaccination. The TCR originated in an adult in good health. In DNA form, the CDR3 reads TGTGCCAGCAGTTACTCGCAGGCCCCATATGGCTACACCTTC. This translates into CASSYSQAPYGYTF.